One sample yielded the 22 T cell receptor beta chains listed below, sequenced in a study of blood T cell repertoires in COVID-19. Using immunoSEQ multiplex PCR, the repertoire was profiled, and TCRdb retains in-frame clones only, with some absent. The table lists 90,000 to 100,000 clones, around 76% of them singletons. Sequenced sample: peripheral blood. The receptors come from a man of 80 years or more with acute or convalescent COVID-19.

V gene TRBV7-8 combines with J gene TRBJ1-4; TRBD1 matches 7 bases. V shed 5 bases and J 7 bases; nucleotides not matched to a gene: 19. Germline CDR1 is SGHVS and CDR2 is FQNEAQ. The CDR3 is made up of 18 amino acids. CDR3 bases: TGTGCCAGCAGCCCACCTCTCAGGGGGTCCTTCCCTTTTGAAAAACTGTTTTTT. It codes for CASSPPLRGSFPFEKLFF.

V usage is TRBV24-1 and J usage is TRBJ1-2, with D maybe TRBD1 (6 bases). Trimming shortened V by 4 bases and J by 7 bases, and 15 bases separated the two germline ends. The CDR3 consists of 14 residues. Germline CDR1 reads KGHDR; CDR2 reads SFDVKD. The CDR3 reads CATSESPQGFGYTF. CDR3 coding DNA: TGTGCCACCAGTGAATCCCCCCAGGGGTTTGGCTACACCTTC.

The rearrangement links TRBV2 to TRBJ1-6, with 9 bases lining up with TRBD1. From germline, CDR1 is SNHLY and CDR2 FYNNEI. CDR3 length: 15 residues. Trimming took 6 bases from V and 7 from J; bases not matched to a gene: 7. CDR3: CASRKSGTGNSPLHF. The CDR3 coding sequence is TGTGCCAGCAGGAAGTCCGGGACAGGGAATTCACCCCTCCACTTT.

V usage is TRBV28 and J usage is TRBJ1-1; unclear D gene. Germline V gene lookup returns CDR1 MDHEN and CDR2 SYDVKM. The CDR3 length is 15 residues. Trimming left V 3 bases short and J 1 base short, with 12 bases between. The CDR3 here is CASSFPQPRNTEAFF. The CDR3 nucleotides are TGTGCCAGCAGTTTCCCACAGCCAAGGAACACTGAAGCTTTCTTT.

CDR3 DNA: TGTGCCAGCAGCTTAGGGCCCCCCTCTGGGGCCAACGTCCTGACTTTC. Protein: CASSLGPPSGANVLTF. V usage is TRBV7-2 and J usage is TRBJ2-6; unclear D gene. V dropped 1 base and J dropped 0 bases, with 7 bases sitting between them. The CDR3 totals 16 residues. Germline-derived CDR1 and CDR2 are SGHTA and FQGNSA.

The rearrangement joins TRBV11-2 to TRBJ1-5; D remains unclear. Germline CDR1 reads SGHAT; CDR2 reads FQNNGV. V lost 3 bases, J lost 1 base, and 7 bases lay in between. This CDR3 has 14 amino acids. Here the CDR3 DNA reads TGTGCCAGCAGCTTTGCCGGGAGCAATCAGCCCCAGCATTTT. Protein sequence: CASSFAGSNQPQHF. The whole variable domain, remainder taken from reference TRBV11-2 and TRBJ1-5, is EAGVAQSPRYKIIEKRQSVAFWCNPISGHATLYWYQQILGQGPKLLIQFQNNGVVDDSQLPKDRFSAERLKGVDSTLKIQPAKLEDSAVYLCASSFAGSNQPQHFGDGTRLSIL.

This chain connects TRBV12-5 to TRBJ1-5, with D uncertain. CDR1 and CDR2 (germline): LGHNT, FRNRAP. This CDR3 is 14 amino acids long. Between the trimmed V and J ends, which lost 0 bases and 3 bases, there was a span of 6 bases. DNA for the CDR3: TGTGCTAGTGGTTTGGTACTTGACAATCAGCCCCAGCATTTT. Translated, it gives CASGLVLDNQPQHF.

The chain has TRBV12-3 or TRBV12-4 and TRBJ1-2; tentative D call: TRBD1 (6 bases). The ends were cut back, 5 bases at V and 1 base at J, with 8 bases in the middle. The CDR3 totals 13 residues. CDR3: CASSLRGNYGYTF. CDR3 DNA sequence: TGTGCCAGCAGTCTCAGGGGTAACTATGGCTACACCTTC.

This chain links TRBV19 with TRBJ2-2, with D tentatively TRBD1 (5 bases). V shed 4 bases and J shed 10 bases, with 10 bases lying between them. Germline V lookup: CDR1 LNHDA, CDR2 SQIVND (reference sequence). The CDR3 is 12 residues long. The DNA of the CDR3 is TGTGCCAGTAGTAGCAGGGTTCCGGAGCTGTTTTTT. Amino acids: CASSSRVPELFF.

V is TRBV18 and J is TRBJ2-7, with TRBD1 identical over 7 bases. Germline V gene data show CDR1 as KGHSH and CDR2 as LQKENI. V lost 5 bases, J lost 2 bases, and 6 bases stayed unmatched. There are 14 residues in the CDR3. The CDR3 DNA reads as TGTGCCAGCTCAGCCGATACAGGGGCCTACGAGCAGTACTTC. This gives the protein CASSADTGAYEQYF.

The rearrangement uses TRBV6-2 or TRBV6-3 and TRBJ2-1; D perhaps matches TRBD1 (5 bases). Trimming removed 5 bases from V and 8 bases from J, with 19 bases in between. Germline V gives CDR1 MNHEY, CDR2 SVGEGT. This CDR3 is 15 amino acids long. In DNA, the CDR3 is TGTGCCAGCAGTAAAAGGGGCGGCCCATCGGATGAGCAGTTCTTC. As protein: CASSKRGGPSDEQFF.

This chain links TRBV7-2 with TRBJ1-1, with 8 bases identical to TRBD1. Trimming cost V 1 base and J 10 bases; bases outside gene matches: 5. The CDR3 consists of 13 residues. CDR1 and CDR2 from the germline V gene are SGHTA and FQGNSA. This chain's CDR3 is CASSLVQGAGAFF. CDR3 bases: TGTGCCAGCAGCTTAGTGCAGGGGGCCGGAGCTTTCTTT.

The V gene is TRBV5-1, the J gene TRBJ2-1, with 7 bases that match TRBD1. Germline CDR1 is SGHRS and CDR2 is YFSETQ. This CDR3 has 18 residues. The ends lost 3 bases at V and 1 base at J; junction bases unmatched: 13. CDR3 amino acids: CASSSGLTGSRSYNEQFF. The DNA for the CDR3 is TGCGCCAGCAGCTCCGGTTTGACAGGGTCCCGTTCCTACAATGAGCAGTTCTTC.

J is TRBJ2-7 and V is TRBV5-4, with 13 bases lining up with TRBD2. The CDR3 sequence is 15 residues long. V trimming: 3 bases; J trimming: 3 bases; junction bases outside the gene matches: 3. Germline-derived CDR1 and CDR2 are SGHNT and YYREEE (reference sequence). The CDR3: CASSWTSGGFYEQYF. DNA for the CDR3: TGTGCCAGCAGCTGGACTAGCGGGGGCTTCTACGAGCAGTACTTC. Full variable domain (missing parts from reference TRBV5-4 and TRBJ2-7): ETGVTQSPTHLIKTRGQQVTLRCSSQSGHNTVSWYQQALGQGPQFIFQYYREEENGRGNFPPRFSGLQFPNYSSELNVNALELDDSALYLCASSWTSGGFYEQYFGPGTRLTVT.

This clone was seen only once. The gene calls are TRBV24-1 and TRBJ2-7; 7 bases align to TRBD1. The CDR3 covers 12 residues. In germline, CDR1 is KGHDR, CDR2 SFDVKD. Trimming took 6 bases from V and 3 from J; bases not matched to a gene: 1. The chain's CDR3 is CATSRQGYEQYF. DNA of the CDR3: TGTGCCACCAGTCGACAGGGCTACGAGCAGTACTTC.

The chain couples TRBV21-1 to TRBJ2-1; the table calls TRBD1, which could not be checked here. TRBV21-1 is termed a pseudogene. This CDR3 is built from 18 residues. CDR3 nucleotides: TGTGCCAGCAGCAAAGTTGGATCAGAGACAGGGTCCTACAATGAGCAGTTCTTC. Amino acid sequence: CASSKVGSETGSYNEQFF.

J is TRBJ2-5 and V is TRBV20-1; perhaps TRBD1 as D (5 bases). V was shortened by 5 bases and J by 4 bases, with 8 bases between the two germline ends. This CDR3 region has 11 residues. The germline gives CDR1 DFQATT, CDR2 SNEGSKA (reference sequence). CDR3 DNA sequence: TGCAGTGCTTCAGGGTCAGAGACCCAGTACTTC. Translating it yields CSASGSETQYF.

CDR3 sequence reads: CASSAPGSPFASYEQYF. DNA of the CDR3: TGTGCCAGCAGTGCACCGGGGAGCCCCTTTGCCTCCTACGAGCAGTACTTC. The rearrangement joins TRBV9 to TRBJ2-7, with a possible D match to TRBD2 (5 bases). The CDR3 spans 17 residues. V lost 5 bases and J lost 0, with 21 bases in between. The germline CDR1 and CDR2 sequences are SGDLS and YYNGEE.

The chain employs TRBV5-4 and TRBJ2-3; tentatively, D is TRBD1 (6 bases). The length of the CDR3 is 16 residues. With 2 bases removed from V and 0 bases from J, the gap between germline ends came to 13 bases. Germline CDR1 reads SGHNT; CDR2 reads YYREEE (reference sequence). The CDR3 nucleotides are TGTGCCAGCAGCTTAGCCCCACAGGGCAGCACAGATACGCAGTATTTT. Translation: CASSLAPQGSTDTQYF.

The rearrangement uses TRBV5-1 and TRBJ2-7; a weak D match, TRBD2 (6 bases). CDR3 length equals 14 residues. Germline V gene data show CDR1 as SGHRS and CDR2 as YFSETQ. V dropped 2 bases and J dropped 5 bases, with 14 bases sitting between them. CDR3 in DNA: TGCGCCAGCAGCTTTGTTAGCGGCCCCAACGAGCAGTACTTC. It is translated as CASSFVSGPNEQYF.

DNA for the CDR3: TGTGCCATCAGCGGTCGGGATAGCCAAGAGACCCAGTACTTC. This gives the protein CAISGRDSQETQYF. V usage is TRBV10-3 and J usage is TRBJ2-5; maybe TRBD2 (5 bases). This CDR3 contains 14 residues. Germline loops: CDR1 ENHRY, CDR2 SYGVKD. Trimming shortened V by 6 bases and J by 1 base, and 12 bases separated the two germline ends.

This chain connects TRBV19 to TRBJ2-7, with D hard to call. Germline V gives CDR1 LNHDA, CDR2 SQIVND (reference sequence). The CDR3 contains 14 residues. V was shortened by 3 bases and J by 0 bases, with 9 bases between the two germline ends. The CDR3 protein is CASSISVRSYEQYF. DNA for the CDR3: TGTGCCAGTAGTATCTCGGTCCGCTCCTACGAGCAGTACTTC. The full variable domain, with the rest looked up from reference TRBV19 and TRBJ2-7, is DGGITQSPKYLFRKEGQNVTLSCEQNLNHDAMYWYRQDPGQGLRLIYYSQIVNDFQKGDIAEGYSVSREKKESFPLTVTSAQKNPTAFYLCASSISVRSYEQYFGPGTRLTVT.